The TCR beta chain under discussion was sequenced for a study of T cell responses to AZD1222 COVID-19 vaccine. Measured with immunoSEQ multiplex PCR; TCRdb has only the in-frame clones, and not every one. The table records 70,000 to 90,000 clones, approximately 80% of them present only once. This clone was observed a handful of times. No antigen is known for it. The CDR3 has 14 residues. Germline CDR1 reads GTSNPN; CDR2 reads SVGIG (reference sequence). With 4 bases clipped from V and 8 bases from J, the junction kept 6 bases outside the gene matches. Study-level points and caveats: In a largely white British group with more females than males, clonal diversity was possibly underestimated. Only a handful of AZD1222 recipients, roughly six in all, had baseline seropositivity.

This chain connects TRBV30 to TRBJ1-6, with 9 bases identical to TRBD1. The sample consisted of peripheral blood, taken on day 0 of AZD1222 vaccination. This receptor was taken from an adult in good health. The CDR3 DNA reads TGTGCCTGGACCTCCGGGACAGGGTATTCACCCCTCCACTTT. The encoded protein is CAWTSGTGYSPLHF.